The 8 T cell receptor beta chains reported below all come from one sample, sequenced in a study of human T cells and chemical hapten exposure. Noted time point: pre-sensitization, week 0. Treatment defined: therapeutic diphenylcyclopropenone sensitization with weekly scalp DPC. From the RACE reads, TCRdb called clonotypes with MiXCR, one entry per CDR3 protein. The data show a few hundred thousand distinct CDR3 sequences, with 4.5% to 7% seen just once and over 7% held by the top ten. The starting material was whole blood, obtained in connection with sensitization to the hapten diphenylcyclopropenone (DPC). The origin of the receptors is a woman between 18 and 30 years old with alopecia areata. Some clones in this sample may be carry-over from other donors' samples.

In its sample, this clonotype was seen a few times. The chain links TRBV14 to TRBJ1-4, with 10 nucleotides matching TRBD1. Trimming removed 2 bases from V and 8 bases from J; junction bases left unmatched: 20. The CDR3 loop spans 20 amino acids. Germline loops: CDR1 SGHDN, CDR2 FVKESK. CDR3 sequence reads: CASSQPRLRDRGTSFEKLFF. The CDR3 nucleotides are TGTGCCAGCAGCCAACCTCGCCTCCGGGACAGGGGAACGAGTTTCGAAAAACTGTTTTTT.

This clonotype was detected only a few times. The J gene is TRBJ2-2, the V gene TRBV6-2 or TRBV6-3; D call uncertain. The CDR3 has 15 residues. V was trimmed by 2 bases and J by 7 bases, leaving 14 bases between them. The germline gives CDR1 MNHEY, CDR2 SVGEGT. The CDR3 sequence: CASSYATPPGGELFF. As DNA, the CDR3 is TGTGCCAGCAGTTACGCGACCCCTCCGGGCGGGGAGCTGTTTTTT.

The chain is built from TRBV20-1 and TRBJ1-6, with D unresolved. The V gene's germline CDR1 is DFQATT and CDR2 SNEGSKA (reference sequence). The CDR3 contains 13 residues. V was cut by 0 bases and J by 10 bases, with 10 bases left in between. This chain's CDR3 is CSARDGVQSPLHF. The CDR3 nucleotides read TGCAGTGCTAGAGATGGGGTACAATCACCCCTCCACTTT.

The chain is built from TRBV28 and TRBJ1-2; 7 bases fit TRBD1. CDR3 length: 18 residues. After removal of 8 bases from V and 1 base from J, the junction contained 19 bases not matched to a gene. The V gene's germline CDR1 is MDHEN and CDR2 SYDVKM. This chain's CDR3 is CASSRRDSEGYGNYGYTF. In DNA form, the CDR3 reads TGTGCCAGCTCGAGAAGGGACAGCGAAGGATATGGTAACTATGGCTACACCTTC.

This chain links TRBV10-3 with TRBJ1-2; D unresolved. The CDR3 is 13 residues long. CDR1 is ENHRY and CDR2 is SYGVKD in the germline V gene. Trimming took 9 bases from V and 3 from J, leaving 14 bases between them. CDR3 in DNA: TGTGCCATGCAGCCTAGATCTGACTATGGCTACACCTTC. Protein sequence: CAMQPRSDYGYTF.

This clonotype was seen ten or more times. CDR3 protein: CASSTGQGQAMPQHF. The CDR3 DNA follows: TGTGCCAGCAGTACCGGACAGGGGCAAGCAATGCCCCAGCATTTT. The gene calls are TRBV27 and TRBJ1-5; TRBD1 matches at 9 bases. The J segment lost 9 bases and the V segment lost 5 bases, leaving 11 bases of the junction unmatched. CDR1 MNHEY and CDR2 SMNVEV come from the germline V gene (reference sequence). The CDR3 contains 15 residues.

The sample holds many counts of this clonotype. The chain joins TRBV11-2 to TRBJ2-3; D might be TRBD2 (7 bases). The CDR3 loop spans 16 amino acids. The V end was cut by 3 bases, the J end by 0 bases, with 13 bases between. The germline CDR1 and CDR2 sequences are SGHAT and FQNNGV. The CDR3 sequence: CASSFAGAFSTDTQYF. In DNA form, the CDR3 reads TGTGCCAGCAGCTTTGCGGGGGCCTTTAGCACAGATACGCAGTATTTT.

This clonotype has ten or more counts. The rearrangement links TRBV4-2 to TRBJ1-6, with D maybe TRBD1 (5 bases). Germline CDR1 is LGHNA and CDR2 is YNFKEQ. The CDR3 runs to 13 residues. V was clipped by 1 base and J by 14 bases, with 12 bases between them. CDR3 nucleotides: TGTGCCAGCAGCCAAGGTTTGGGGGTCGCCCTCCACTTT. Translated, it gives CASSQGLGVALHF.